Below, one T cell receptor beta chain is given with its context. Sequencing used immunoSEQ multiplex PCR; TCRdb keeps in-frame clones, though not all of them. The sample includes around 510,000 clones, around 95% of them seen just once. Per the germline V gene, CDR1 is MDHEN and CDR2 is SYDVKM. Trimming removed 6 bases at V and 6 bases at J, with 17 bases between. This CDR3 is built from 15 residues. These data originate in a study of shared clonotypes between healthy human individuals. Turning to the study itself: Per donor, three plates held CD4 naive cells, three held CD4 memory, two held CD8 naive and one held CD8 memory.

The chain has TRBV28 and TRBJ2-2; possible D gene TRBD1, 6 bases. Sequenced sample: naive CD4+ T cells sorted from blood. Subset here: CD45RA+ positively selected. The TCR comes from a woman aged 25 to 45 in good health. CDR3 in DNA: TGTGCCAGCAGGCAGGGGAGCGTCGGGCCCGGGGAGCTGTTTTTT. It encodes CASRQGSVGPGELFF.